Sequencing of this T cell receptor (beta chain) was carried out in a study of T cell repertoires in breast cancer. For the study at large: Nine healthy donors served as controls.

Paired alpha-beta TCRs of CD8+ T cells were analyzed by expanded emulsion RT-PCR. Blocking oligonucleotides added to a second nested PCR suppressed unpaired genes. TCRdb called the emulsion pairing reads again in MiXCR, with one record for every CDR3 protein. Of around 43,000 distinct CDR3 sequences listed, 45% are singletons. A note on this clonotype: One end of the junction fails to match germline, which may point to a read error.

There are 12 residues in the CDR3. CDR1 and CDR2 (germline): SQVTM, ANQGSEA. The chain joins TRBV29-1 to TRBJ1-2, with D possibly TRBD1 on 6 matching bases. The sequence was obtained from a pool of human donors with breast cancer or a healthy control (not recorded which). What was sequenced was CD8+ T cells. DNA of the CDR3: TGCAGCGTTGGACGAACAGGGTATGGCCACACCTTC. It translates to CSVGRTGYGHTF.